Sequencing of this T cell receptor beta chain was carried out in a study of blood T cell repertoires in COVID-19. The repertoire was sequenced with immunoSEQ multiplex PCR; TCRdb's copy has only in-frame clones and lacks some. The sample lists approximately 160,000 clones, approximately 80% occurring once. CDR3 size: 14 residues. Trimming removed 7 bases from V and 2 bases from J, with 12 bases in between. Germline CDR1 and CDR2: SGHTA and FQGNSA. The source of this sequence is a human donor in a cohort sampled during active COVID-19. The chain is built from TRBV7-2 and TRBJ2-1, with TRBD2 as a possible D gene (5 bases). Sequencing was done on a sample of peripheral blood. The CDR3 DNA reads TGTGCCAGCATCCCGGGAAGGGCCTACAATGAGCAGTTCTTC. Amino acid sequence: CASIPGRAYNEQFF.